This T cell receptor (beta chain) came from a study of blood T cell repertoires in COVID-19. Study as a whole: Whether acute or convalescent, the COVID-19 samples came from the United States, Italy and Spain. The cDNA or gDNA used as material had been derived from T cells, B-cell-depleted T cells, or PBMCs.

In the original workflow: Researchers report that nucleated cell counts were estimated from reference gene primer amplification. The method was immunoSEQ multiplex PCR; TCRdb's version includes in-frame clones alone and lacks a portion of them. V and J calls and clone size follow that table, whereas D and trimming were derived from the DNA. The data show about 100,000 clones, with more than 75% seen just once and roughly 29% held by the top ten. The CDR3 sequence is 13 residues long. Germline lookup yields CDR1 SGHNT and CDR2 YENEEA. V dropped 3 bases and J dropped 10; count of bases not matched to a gene: 4.

Sequencing input: peripheral blood. This rearrangement joins TRBV11-3 to TRBJ2-1; 9 bases fit TRBD2. The source is a man in his sixties with acute or convalescent COVID-19. CDR3 DNA sequence: TGTGCCAGCAGCTTCGGACTAGCGCGCGAGCAGTTCTTC. This codes for CASSFGLAREQFF.